The 15 T cell receptor beta chains reported below all come from one sample, sequenced in a study of CD8 T cells in ankylosing spondylitis. TCRdb independently ran MiXCR on the 5' RACE reads; one entry per CDR3 protein. Of about 250,000 distinct CDR3 sequences in the sample, over 15% were seen once. The material sequenced was blood, either unsorted or a sorted T cell fraction (not recorded which). The receptors were gathered from a male donor with ankylosing spondylitis or in good health (not recorded which).

This clonotype was counted between two and nine times. The chain recombines TRBV27 with TRBJ2-7, with D maybe TRBD2 (6 bases). The CDR3 runs 15 residues. Trimming pared 7 bases from V and 1 base from J, leaving 17 bases between. Germline V gene sequence: CDR1 MNHEY, CDR2 SMNVEV (reference sequence). The CDR3: CASNPNRDSSYEQYF. The CDR3 DNA reads as TGTGCCAGCAATCCTAACCGGGACTCATCCTACGAGCAGTACTTC.

The chain is built from TRBV19 and TRBJ2-1; TRBD1 agrees at 8 bases. Trimming removed 3 bases from V and 4 bases from J; junction bases left unmatched: 5. Germline assignment: CDR1 LNHDA and CDR2 SQIVND (reference sequence). This CDR3 comprises 15 residues. The CDR3 sequence is CASSIDRGGYNEQFF. The CDR3 bases are TGTGCCAGTAGTATTGACAGGGGAGGATACAATGAGCAGTTCTTC.

The chain links TRBV27 to TRBJ2-7, with D possibly matching TRBD2 (6 bases). Germline CDR1 reads MNHEY; CDR2 reads SMNVEV (reference sequence). The CDR3 is made up of 14 amino acids. Between the trimmed V and J ends, which lost 2 bases and 4 bases, there was a span of 12 bases. The DNA for the CDR3 is TGTGCCAGCAGTTTAAGGGAGGCGGGGTACGAGCAGTACTTC. Amino acid sequence: CASSLREAGYEQYF.

The chain carries TRBV29-1 and TRBJ2-2; D ambiguous. V was pared by 4 bases and J by 5 bases, with 5 bases between. CDR3 length: 11 residues. Germline values: CDR1 SQVTM, CDR2 ANQGSEA. The CDR3 spells CSVVMTGELFF. CDR3 sequence (DNA): TGCAGCGTTGTAATGACCGGGGAGCTGTTTTTT.

This clonotype was seen a handful of times. V and J are TRBV27 and TRBJ2-2; tentatively, D is TRBD1 (6 bases). Trimming removed 11 bases from V and 5 bases from J, with 12 bases in between. This CDR3 contains 12 residues. The germline V gene encodes CDR1 MNHEY and CDR2 SMNVEV (reference sequence). The DNA of the CDR3 is TGTGCCTTCAGGGGAGCTACCGGGGAGCTGTTTTTT. Translation: CAFRGATGELFF.

The CDR3 DNA follows: TGTGCCAGCAGCCACACCGGGACAGGGGTAATCAATGAGCAGTTCTTC. Residues: CASSHTGTGVINEQFF. V gene TRBV27 combines with J gene TRBJ2-1; TRBD1 agrees at 10 bases. The CDR3 loop spans 16 amino acids. J was trimmed by 6 bases and V by 6 bases; bases with no gene match: 11. The V gene's germline CDR1 is MNHEY and CDR2 SMNVEV (reference sequence).

This clonotype turned up a few times. One end of the junction is discordant with germline, which a read error may explain. The chain recombines TRBV2 with TRBJ2-1, with D tentatively TRBD1 (6 bases). Germline V gene sequence: CDR1 SNHLY, CDR2 FYNNEI. The CDR3 runs to 15 residues. Written as DNA, the CDR3 is TGTGCCAGCAGGGAAGACAGGTCGGCCTACAATGAGCAGTTCTTC. It yields the protein CASREDRSAYNEQFF.

This clonotype was recorded a few times. V usage is TRBV6-5 and J usage is TRBJ2-1; 9 bases are a match to TRBD2. Germline V gives CDR1 MNHEY, CDR2 SVGAGI. Germline trimming cut 0 bases from V and 8 bases from J; bases unmatched to any gene: 8. The CDR3 spans 16 residues. The CDR3 DNA reads as TGTGCCAGCAGTTACTCGGCCCTTAGCGGGAGCGATGAGCAGTTCTTC. It translates to CASSYSALSGSDEQFF.

This chain joins TRBV19 and TRBJ2-1; D uncertain. The CDR3 contains 15 residues. Trimming took off 2 bases at V and 0 bases at J, with 8 bases between the two ends. CDR1 is LNHDA and CDR2 is SQIVND in the germline V gene (reference sequence). The CDR3 protein is CASSITGSSYNEQFF. Here the CDR3 DNA reads TGTGCCAGTAGTATAACCGGTAGCTCCTACAATGAGCAGTTCTTC. The full variable domain, its missing parts supplied by reference TRBV19 and TRBJ2-1, is DGGITQSPKYLFRKEGQNVTLSCEQNLNHDAMYWYRQDPGQGLRLIYYSQIVNDFQKGDIAEGYSVSREKKESFPLTVTSAQKNPTAFYLCASSITGSSYNEQFFGPGTRLTVL.

This clonotype occurred a few times. The genes are TRBV7-9 and TRBJ2-7, with D perhaps matching TRBD2 (6 bases). Germline CDR1 is SEHNR and CDR2 is FQNEAQ (reference sequence). The CDR3 length is 15 residues. V was trimmed by 2 bases and J by 2 bases, leaving 13 bases between them. CDR3 residues: CASSLNPGRPYEQYF. The DNA of the CDR3 is TGTGCCAGCAGCTTAAATCCGGGGAGGCCCTACGAGCAGTACTTC.

The rearrangement uses TRBV3-1 and TRBJ1-5; possible D gene TRBD1, 5 bases. The CDR3 consists of 15 residues. Trimming cost V 7 bases and J 1 base, with 14 bases left between them. From germline, CDR1 is LGHDT and CDR2 YNNKEL (reference sequence). The CDR3 protein is CASIARGASNQPQHF. The CDR3 bases are TGTGCCAGCATCGCACGAGGGGCAAGCAATCAGCCCCAGCATTTT.

V gene TRBV29-1 combines with J gene TRBJ2-1, with D perhaps matching TRBD2 (5 bases). This CDR3 spans 15 amino acids. The germline V gene has CDR1 SQVTM and CDR2 ANQGSEA. Trimming left V 2 bases short and J 2 bases short, with 13 bases between. The chain's CDR3 is CSVELAAAPYNEQFF. CDR3 bases: TGCAGCGTTGAACTAGCAGCGGCCCCCTACAATGAGCAGTTCTTC.

This clonotype was detected ten times or more. The chain recombines TRBV4-3 with TRBJ2-2; TRBD1 aligns across 7 bases. Germline CDR1 is LGHNA and CDR2 is YSLEER. V gave up 4 bases and J gave up 4 bases; unmatched junction bases: 15. This CDR3 spans 18 amino acids. The CDR3 DNA reads TGCGCCAGCAGCCCCTATCCAGGCGACAGGGTGATCACCGGGGAGCTGTTTTTT. It specifies CASSPYPGDRVITGELFF.

This rearrangement joins TRBV4-1 to TRBJ2-1, with 9 bases aligning to TRBD2. Germline trimming cut 0 bases from V and 8 bases from J; bases unmatched to any gene: 8. Germline values: CDR1 MGHRA, CDR2 YSYEKL. CDR3 length: 16 amino acids. Here the CDR3 DNA reads TGCGCCAGCAGCCAAGAACTGGCTAGCGGGAACGATGAGCAGTTCTTC. Its protein product is CASSQELASGNDEQFF.

This chain uses TRBV7-8 with TRBJ2-1; D might be TRBD2 (6 bases). The V end was cut by 4 bases, the J end by 5 bases, with 9 bases between. The germline CDR1 and CDR2 sequences are SGHVS and FQNEAQ. CDR3 length equals 13 residues. CDR3 loop: CASSSRGNNEQFF. DNA of the CDR3: TGTGCCAGCAGCTCCCGGGGGAACAATGAGCAGTTCTTC.